The entry below describes one T cell receptor beta chain. Its antigen is not identified. These data are taken from a study of OX40 agonist ivuxolimab in advanced cancers. Across the study: Mean age around 60 years, range roughly 20 to 85; around 80% male. Partial responses, seen in three patients, involved one hepatocellular carcinoma and two cutaneous melanomas. Study results and limitations: The study observed clonal expansion of CD4+ and CD8+ blood T cells by week 6 at 0.1 to 3.0 mg/kg. Also present in some nonresponders was a low level of normalized T-cell clonal expansion.

Measured with immunoSEQ multiplex PCR; TCRdb has only the in-frame clones, and not every one. There are 98,000 or so clones in the sample; about 86% occur only once, and almost 1.5% lies in the top ten. Germline V CDR1 and CDR2: MGHDK, SYGVNS. Trimming took 1 base from V and 3 from J, leaving 9 bases between them. The CDR3 extends over 14 amino acids. The chain links TRBV25-1 to TRBJ1-2, with D tentatively TRBD1 (6 bases). The sample consisted of CD4+ or CD8+ T cells sorted from blood, taken in a trial of the OX40 agonist ivuxolimab. The receptor was derived from an adult with an advanced solid tumor such as melanoma, head and neck, liver or kidney cancer. The CDR3 sequence: CASSEFGQHYGYTF. In DNA, the CDR3 is TGTGCCAGCAGTGAATTTGGACAGCACTATGGCTACACCTTC.